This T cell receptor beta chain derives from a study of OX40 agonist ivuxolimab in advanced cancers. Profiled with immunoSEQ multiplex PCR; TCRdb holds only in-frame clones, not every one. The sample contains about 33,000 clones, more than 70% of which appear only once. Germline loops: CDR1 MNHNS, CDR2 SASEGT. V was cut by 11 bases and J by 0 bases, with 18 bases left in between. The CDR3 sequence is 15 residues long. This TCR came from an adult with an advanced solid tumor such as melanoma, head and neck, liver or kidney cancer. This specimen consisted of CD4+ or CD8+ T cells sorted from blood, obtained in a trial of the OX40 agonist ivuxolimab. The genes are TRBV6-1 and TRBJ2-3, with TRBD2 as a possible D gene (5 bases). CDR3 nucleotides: TGTGCCTCAGAGAGGGCGATTGCTAGCACAGATACGCAGTATTTT. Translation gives CASERAIASTDTQYF.